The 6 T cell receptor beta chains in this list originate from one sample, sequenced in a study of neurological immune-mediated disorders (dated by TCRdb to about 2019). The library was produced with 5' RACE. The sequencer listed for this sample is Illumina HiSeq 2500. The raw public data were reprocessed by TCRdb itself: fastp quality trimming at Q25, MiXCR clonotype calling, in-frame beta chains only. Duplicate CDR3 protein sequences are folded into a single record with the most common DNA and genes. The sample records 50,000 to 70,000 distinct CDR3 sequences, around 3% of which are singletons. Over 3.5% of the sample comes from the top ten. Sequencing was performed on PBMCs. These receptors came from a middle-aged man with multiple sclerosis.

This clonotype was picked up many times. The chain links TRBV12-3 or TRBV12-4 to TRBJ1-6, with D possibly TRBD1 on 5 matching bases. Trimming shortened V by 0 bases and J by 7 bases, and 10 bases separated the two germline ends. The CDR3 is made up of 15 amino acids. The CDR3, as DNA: TGTGCCAGCAGTTTAGCGGGACCGACAAATTCACCCCTCCACTTT. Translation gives CASSLAGPTNSPLHF.

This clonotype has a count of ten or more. The CDR3 spells CASSLDQGLAKNIQYF. CDR3 coding DNA: TGCGCCAGCAGCTTGGATCAGGGTTTAGCCAAAAACATTCAGTACTTC. The genes are TRBV5-1 and TRBJ2-4, with D perhaps matching TRBD1 (5 bases). CDR1 is SGHRS, CDR2 YFSETQ, per germline. Trimming cost V 0 bases and J 0 bases, with 10 bases left between them. The CDR3 has 16 residues.

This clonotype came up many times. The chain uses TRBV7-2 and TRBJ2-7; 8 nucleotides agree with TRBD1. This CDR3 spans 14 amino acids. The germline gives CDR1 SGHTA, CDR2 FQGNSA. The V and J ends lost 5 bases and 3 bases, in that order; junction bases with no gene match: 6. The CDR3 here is CASSPRTGNYEQYF. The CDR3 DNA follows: TGTGCCAGCAGCCCTCGGACAGGGAACTACGAGCAGTACTTC.

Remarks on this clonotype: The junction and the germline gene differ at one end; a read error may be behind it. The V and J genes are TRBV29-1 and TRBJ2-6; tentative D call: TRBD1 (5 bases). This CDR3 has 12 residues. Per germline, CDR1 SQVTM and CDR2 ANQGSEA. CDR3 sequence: CSASSGAKVLTF. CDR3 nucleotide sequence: TGCAGCGCCTCCTCTGGGGCCAAAGTCCTGACTTTC.

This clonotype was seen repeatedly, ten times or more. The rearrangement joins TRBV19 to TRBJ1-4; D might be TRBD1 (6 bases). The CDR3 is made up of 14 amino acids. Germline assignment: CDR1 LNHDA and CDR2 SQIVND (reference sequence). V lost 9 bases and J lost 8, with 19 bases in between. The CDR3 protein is CASPGTGGTEKLFF. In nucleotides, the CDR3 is TGTGCCAGCCCGGGGACGGGGGGCACCGAAAAACTGTTTTTT.

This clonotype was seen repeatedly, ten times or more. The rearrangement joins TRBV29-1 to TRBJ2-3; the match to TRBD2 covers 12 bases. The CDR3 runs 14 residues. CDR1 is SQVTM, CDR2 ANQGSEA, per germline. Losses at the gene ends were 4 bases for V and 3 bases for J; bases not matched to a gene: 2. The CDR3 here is CSVAGTSGTDTQYF. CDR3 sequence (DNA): TGCAGCGTTGCCGGGACTAGCGGGACAGATACGCAGTATTTT.